This T cell receptor (beta chain) was obtained from a study of post-analysis software for immune sequencing data. At the level of the study: Relapsing-remitting, secondary progressive and progressive-relapsing forms of multiple sclerosis all featured among disease courses. Study-wide results and caveats: Among multiple sclerosis patients, normalized Chao1 diversity was significantly below that of controls. With TRBV5-6, TRBV5-1 and TRBV20-1 included, about five TRBV segments were more frequent in patients than in controls.

CDR3 length: 14 residues. Trimming cost V 6 bases and J 5 bases, with 17 bases left between them. Germline values: CDR1 KGHSH, CDR2 LQKENI. With regard to this clonotype: Its target is not known.

Prepared libraries of TCR beta cDNA carried unique molecular identifiers. The yield from roughly 1 to 10 million T cells was some 500,000 cDNA molecules in total. One entry per CDR3 protein, called by TCRdb with MiXCR from the PCR reads. The top ten hold roughly 0.57% of the sample, which has approximately 730,000 distinct CDR3 sequences, roughly 27% seen once. The specimen sequenced was blood. The TCR was taken from a girl under 18 with multiple sclerosis. The genes are TRBV18 and TRBJ2-7; D tentatively reads TRBD1 or TRBD2 (6 bases each). DNA of the CDR3: TGTGCCAGCTCCCCGAGGGGGGCCATGCACGAGCAGTACTTC. This translates into CASSPRGAMHEQYF.